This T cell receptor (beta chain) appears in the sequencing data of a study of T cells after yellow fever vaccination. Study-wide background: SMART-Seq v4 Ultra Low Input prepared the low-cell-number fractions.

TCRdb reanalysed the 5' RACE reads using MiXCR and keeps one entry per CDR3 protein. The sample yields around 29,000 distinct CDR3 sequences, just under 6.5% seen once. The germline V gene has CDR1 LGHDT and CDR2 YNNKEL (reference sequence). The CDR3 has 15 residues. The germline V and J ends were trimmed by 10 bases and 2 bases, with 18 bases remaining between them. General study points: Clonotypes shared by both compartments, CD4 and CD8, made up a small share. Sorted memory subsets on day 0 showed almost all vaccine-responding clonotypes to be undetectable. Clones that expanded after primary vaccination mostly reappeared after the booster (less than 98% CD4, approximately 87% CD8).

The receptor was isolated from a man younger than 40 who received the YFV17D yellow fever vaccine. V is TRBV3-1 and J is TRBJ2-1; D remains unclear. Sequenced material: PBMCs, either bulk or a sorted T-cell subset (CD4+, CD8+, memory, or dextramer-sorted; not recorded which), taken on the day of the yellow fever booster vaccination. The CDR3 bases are TGTGCCACCTCCCAGCCAGAGAACCCCTACAATGAGCAGTTCTTC. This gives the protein CATSQPENPYNEQFF.